Listed below are T cell receptor beta chains from one sample, sequenced in a study of blood T cells in healthy people across ages. MiXCR was run by TCRdb on the 5' RACE reads, yielding one entry per CDR3 protein. The repertoire holds some 1.7 million distinct CDR3 sequences, with approximately 30% as singletons. The material sequenced was blood. The receptors originated from a woman between 25 and 40 years old in good health. CDR3s include the opening cysteine and the closing phenylalanine or tryptophan. The order of the fields is V gene, J gene, CDR3 length, D gene, clone size, CDR3 DNA, CDR3 protein. A D gene is named only where the DNA matches it firmly. Some rows mark clone size as missing; the rest say once, few, many or name a class of expanded clone.

v_gene: TRBV20-1; j_gene: TRBJ2-3; len: 14; d_gene: TRBD2; abundance: NA; CDR3nt: TGCAGTGCTGAGGGACTAGCGCGGGCAGATACGCAGTATTTT; CDR3aa: CSAEGLARADTQYF
v_gene: TRBV12-3/TRBV12-4; j_gene: TRBJ2-5; len: 13; d_gene: NA; abundance: many; CDR3nt: TGTGCCAGCAGTTTCTCGGTGTTAGAGACCCAGTACTTC; CDR3aa: CASSFSVLETQYF
v_gene: TRBV12-5; j_gene: TRBJ1-6; len: 14; d_gene: TRBD1; abundance: many; CDR3nt: TGTGCTAGTGGTTTCGCACAGGGGAGTTCACCCCTCCACTTT; CDR3aa: CASGFAQGSSPLHF
v_gene: TRBV7-2; j_gene: TRBJ2-4; len: 13; d_gene: NA; abundance: many; CDR3nt: TGTGCCAGCTCCCGAGCCGAAGTAAACATTCAGTACTTC; CDR3aa: CASSRAEVNIQYF
v_gene: TRBV29-1; j_gene: TRBJ2-3; len: 13; d_gene: NA; abundance: NA; CDR3nt: TGCAGCGCCTCGACTAGTTCTGCATATACGCAGTATTTT; CDR3aa: CSASTSSAYTQYF
v_gene: TRBV7-2; j_gene: TRBJ2-5; len: 14; d_gene: NA; abundance: many; CDR3nt: TGTGCCAGCAGCGCGTCAGGCCGCCGAGAGACCCAGTACTTC; CDR3aa: CASSASGRRETQYF
v_gene: TRBV7-9; j_gene: TRBJ2-7; len: 13; d_gene: NA; abundance: NA; CDR3nt: TGTGCTAGCGCTTGGATGGGGAAGTACGAGCAGTACTTC; CDR3aa: CASAWMGKYEQYF
v_gene: TRBV5-1; j_gene: TRBJ2-7; len: 16; d_gene: NA; abundance: few; CDR3nt: TGCGCCAGCAGCTTGGAAAGGGCAGGCGGATTCTACGAGCAGTACTTC; CDR3aa: CASSLERAGGFYEQYF
v_gene: TRBV11-2; j_gene: TRBJ1-1; len: 11; d_gene: NA; abundance: few; CDR3nt: TGTGCCAGCAGCTTACGGCAGGGCGCTTTCTTT; CDR3aa: CASSLRQGAFF
v_gene: TRBV7-2; j_gene: TRBJ1-1; len: 15; d_gene: NA; abundance: NA; CDR3nt: TGTGCCAGCATCCCCATGGGGGCCCGGAACACTGAAGCTTTCTTT; CDR3aa: CASIPMGARNTEAFF
v_gene: TRBV20-1; j_gene: TRBJ2-3; len: 17; d_gene: TRBD2; abundance: few; CDR3nt: TGCAGTGCTAGTAAGCGACTAGCGGGGACCTACACAGATACGCAGTATTTT; CDR3aa: CSASKRLAGTYTDTQYF
v_gene: TRBV7-9; j_gene: TRBJ2-1; len: 15; d_gene: NA; abundance: many; CDR3nt: TGTGCCAGCAGCTTTAGACGCGGTGAAAAGGGAGTGCAGTTCTTC; CDR3aa: CASSFRRGEKGVQFF
v_gene: TRBV27; j_gene: TRBJ1-6; len: 12; d_gene: NA; abundance: NA; CDR3nt: TGTGCCAGCAAGGACATACGTTCACCCCTCCACTTT; CDR3aa: CASKDIRSPLHF
v_gene: TRBV7-9; j_gene: TRBJ1-4; len: 16; d_gene: TRBD1; abundance: few; CDR3nt: TGTGCCAGCAGCTTAGGTATCAGGACAGGGGATGAAAAACTGTTTTTT; CDR3aa: CASSLGIRTGDEKLFF
v_gene: TRBV10-3; j_gene: TRBJ2-7; len: 13; d_gene: NA; abundance: many; CDR3nt: TGTGCCTCGATGGGGACGGACTCCTACGAGCAGTACTTC; CDR3aa: CASMGTDSYEQYF
v_gene: TRBV5-1; j_gene: TRBJ2-5; len: 14; d_gene: NA; abundance: few; CDR3nt: TGCGCCAGCAGCTTGGAAGGATCCGGAGAGACCCAGTACTTC; CDR3aa: CASSLEGSGETQYF
v_gene: TRBV12-5; j_gene: TRBJ2-3; len: 12; d_gene: TRBD2; abundance: few; CDR3nt: TGTGCTAGTGGTCCCGGGAGGGATACGCAGTATTTT; CDR3aa: CASGPGRDTQYF
v_gene: TRBV29-1; j_gene: TRBJ2-5; len: 13; d_gene: NA; abundance: many; CDR3nt: TGCAGCGTGAACGGGGTGCTGGTAGAGACCCAGTACTTC; CDR3aa: CSVNGVLVETQYF
v_gene: TRBV7-2; j_gene: TRBJ1-6; len: 13; d_gene: NA; abundance: few; CDR3nt: TGTGCCAGCAGCCCAGAGGGTGAGACACCCCTCCACTTT; CDR3aa: CASSPEGETPLHF
v_gene: TRBV11-2; j_gene: TRBJ2-3; len: 15; d_gene: TRBD2; abundance: NA; CDR3nt: TGTGCCAGCAACCACCCAGCGGGGGGCACAGATACGCAGTATTTT; CDR3aa: CASNHPAGGTDTQYF
v_gene: TRBV4-3; j_gene: TRBJ2-1; len: 16; d_gene: NA; abundance: few; CDR3nt: TGCGCCAGCAGCCAGGAAGACGGGACAATCTACAATGAGCAGTTCTTC; CDR3aa: CASSQEDGTIYNEQFF
v_gene: TRBV4-1; j_gene: TRBJ2-7; len: 15; d_gene: NA; abundance: NA; CDR3nt: TGCGCCAGCAGCCTTTCCTCTCTAGGCTCCTACGAGCAGTACTTC; CDR3aa: CASSLSSLGSYEQYF
v_gene: TRBV7-6; j_gene: TRBJ2-4; len: 16; d_gene: NA; abundance: NA; CDR3nt: TGTACCAGCAGCGCCAACCACGCGGGCACTGCTGGGGAGCAGTACTTC; CDR3aa: CTSSANHAGTAGEQYF
v_gene: TRBV15; j_gene: TRBJ2-1; len: 15; d_gene: NA; abundance: NA; CDR3nt: TGTGCCACCAGCAGAGATACCAGCTCCTACAATGAGCAGTTCTTC; CDR3aa: CATSRDTSSYNEQFF
v_gene: TRBV6-5; j_gene: TRBJ2-1; len: 15; d_gene: TRBD2; abundance: NA; CDR3nt: TGTGCCAGCAGTGCCGACCCGGGAGGGCCCCATGAGCAGTTCTTC; CDR3aa: CASSADPGGPHEQFF
v_gene: TRBV12-3/TRBV12-4; j_gene: TRBJ2-1; len: 15; d_gene: TRBD2; abundance: many; CDR3nt: TGTGCCAGCAGTCATAGCGGGAGACTCTACAATGAGCAGTTCTTC; CDR3aa: CASSHSGRLYNEQFF
v_gene: TRBV20-1; j_gene: TRBJ2-1; len: 16; d_gene: TRBD2; abundance: many; CDR3nt: TGCAGTGCTCTCCGGATAGCGGGGGGACCCTACAATGAGCAGTTCTTC; CDR3aa: CSALRIAGGPYNEQFF
v_gene: TRBV12-3/TRBV12-4; j_gene: TRBJ1-2; len: 16; d_gene: TRBD1; abundance: NA; CDR3nt: TGTGCCAGCAGTTTACCAGACAGGGGTCGGGGTTATGGCTACACCTTC; CDR3aa: CASSLPDRGRGYGYTF
v_gene: TRBV5-1; j_gene: TRBJ2-7; len: 12; d_gene: NA; abundance: many; CDR3nt: TGCGCCAGCAGCTTGGACTTCGGCGAGCAGTACTTC; CDR3aa: CASSLDFGEQYF
v_gene: TRBV7-2; j_gene: TRBJ1-2; len: 15; d_gene: NA; abundance: NA; CDR3nt: TGTGCCAGCAGCCCCCTCAATGTTATGTCTGGTGGCTACACCTTC; CDR3aa: CASSPLNVMSGGYTF
v_gene: TRBV20-1; j_gene: TRBJ2-7; len: 12; d_gene: TRBD2; abundance: many; CDR3nt: TGCAGTGCTAGGGGGACTAGTGCCGAGCAGTACTTC; CDR3aa: CSARGTSAEQYF
v_gene: TRBV7-8; j_gene: TRBJ1-6; len: 13; d_gene: NA; abundance: NA; CDR3nt: TGTGCCAGCAGCTTATGGAGTAATTCACCCCTCCACTTT; CDR3aa: CASSLWSNSPLHF
v_gene: TRBV7-8; j_gene: TRBJ1-2; len: 14; d_gene: NA; abundance: few; CDR3nt: TGTGCCAGCAGCTTAGCCCGAGAGAGTTATGACTACACCTTC; CDR3aa: CASSLARESYDYTF
v_gene: TRBV4-1; j_gene: TRBJ1-2; len: 14; d_gene: NA; abundance: NA; CDR3nt: TGCGCCAGCAGCCAGGCAGCCGCATACTATGGCTACACCTTC; CDR3aa: CASSQAAAYYGYTF
v_gene: TRBV12-3/TRBV12-4; j_gene: TRBJ2-5; len: 15; d_gene: NA; abundance: many; CDR3nt: TGTGCCAGCAGTTTATTTGCGGGGACACAAGAGACCCAGTACTTC; CDR3aa: CASSLFAGTQETQYF
v_gene: TRBV5-1; j_gene: TRBJ2-7; len: 15; d_gene: NA; abundance: once; CDR3nt: TGCGCCAGCAGCTTGGAGGGACTCCCGACAGACGAGCAGTACTTC; CDR3aa: CASSLEGLPTDEQYF
v_gene: TRBV6-2/TRBV6-3; j_gene: TRBJ1-6; len: 12; d_gene: NA; abundance: NA; CDR3nt: TGTGCCAGCAGTTACTCGGCCAGACCCCTCCACTTT; CDR3aa: CASSYSARPLHF
v_gene: TRBV20-1; j_gene: TRBJ2-1; len: 13; d_gene: TRBD2; abundance: many; CDR3nt: TGCAGGGCCGGGACTAGCGGCGACAATGAGCAGTTCTTC; CDR3aa: CRAGTSGDNEQFF
v_gene: TRBV20-1; j_gene: TRBJ2-7; len: 15; d_gene: TRBD2; abundance: many; CDR3nt: TGCAGTGCTAGTCGAGGGACTAGCGGTACCTACGAGCAGTACTTC; CDR3aa: CSASRGTSGTYEQYF
v_gene: TRBV7-9; j_gene: TRBJ1-2; len: 15; d_gene: NA; abundance: many; CDR3nt: TGTGCCAGCACCACAACCTCAGGGAGCTCTGATGGCTACACCTTC; CDR3aa: CASTTTSGSSDGYTF
v_gene: TRBV12-3/TRBV12-4; j_gene: TRBJ2-1; len: 16; d_gene: TRBD2; abundance: NA; CDR3nt: TGTGCCAGCAGTTTTCGGGGACTAGCGGAGGACAATGAGCAGTTCTTC; CDR3aa: CASSFRGLAEDNEQFF
v_gene: TRBV14; j_gene: TRBJ2-7; len: 16; d_gene: TRBD2; abundance: NA; CDR3nt: TGTGCCAGCAGCCCCCCGGGACTAGCGGGGTACTACGAGCAGTACTTC; CDR3aa: CASSPPGLAGYYEQYF
v_gene: TRBV3-1; j_gene: TRBJ1-6; len: 15; d_gene: NA; abundance: few; CDR3nt: TGTGCCAGCAGCCAGGACACTATTCCTAATTCACCCCTCCACTTT; CDR3aa: CASSQDTIPNSPLHF
v_gene: TRBV2; j_gene: TRBJ2-6; len: 15; d_gene: NA; abundance: NA; CDR3nt: TGTGCCAGCAGAGGGGGGGCGCTTGGGGCCAACGTCCTGACTTTC; CDR3aa: CASRGGALGANVLTF
v_gene: TRBV3-1; j_gene: TRBJ2-3; len: 19; d_gene: TRBD2; abundance: NA; CDR3nt: TGTGCCAGCAGCCACGACCTCGGTAGGACTAGCGTCAATCCAGATACGCAGTATTTT; CDR3aa: CASSHDLGRTSVNPDTQYF
v_gene: TRBV4-3; j_gene: TRBJ2-1; len: 16; d_gene: TRBD1; abundance: many; CDR3nt: TGCGCCAGCAGCCAAGGACCTCGACAGGGATCAGGAGAGCAGTTCTTC; CDR3aa: CASSQGPRQGSGEQFF
v_gene: TRBV6-1; j_gene: TRBJ2-7; len: 17; d_gene: TRBD1; abundance: few; CDR3nt: TGTGCCAGCAGGGGACGGCGTGGGACAGGGGCCGCCTACGAGCAGTACTTC; CDR3aa: CASRGRRGTGAAYEQYF
v_gene: TRBV5-4; j_gene: TRBJ1-2; len: 12; d_gene: NA; abundance: NA; CDR3nt: TGTGCCAGCAGCTTGGCCATTACGAGACGACACTTC; CDR3aa: CASSLAITRRHF
v_gene: TRBV7-9; j_gene: TRBJ2-7; len: 14; d_gene: NA; abundance: few; CDR3nt: TGTGCCAGCAGCTTAGGGGGAAGATTTGGCGAGCAGTACTTC; CDR3aa: CASSLGGRFGEQYF
v_gene: TRBV6-2/TRBV6-3; j_gene: TRBJ2-1; len: 16; d_gene: NA; abundance: many; CDR3nt: TGTGCCAGCAGTTACTTTTCGGCGGCGGCCTACAATGAGCAGTTCTTC; CDR3aa: CASSYFSAAAYNEQFF
v_gene: TRBV3-1; j_gene: TRBJ2-1; len: 16; d_gene: TRBD2; abundance: NA; CDR3nt: TGTGCCAGCAGCCGCCGTAGCGGGGGGGGCCAGGATGAGCAGTTCTTC; CDR3aa: CASSRRSGGGQDEQFF
v_gene: TRBV29-1; j_gene: TRBJ2-3; len: 13; d_gene: NA; abundance: NA; CDR3nt: TGCAGCAGTCGGGGGGCAGTCACAGATACGCAGTATTTT; CDR3aa: CSSRGAVTDTQYF
v_gene: TRBV5-1; j_gene: TRBJ2-1; len: 16; d_gene: NA; abundance: few; CDR3nt: TGCGCCAGCAGCCCGAGGGGGACTTCTTCCTACAATGAGCAGTTCTTC; CDR3aa: CASSPRGTSSYNEQFF
v_gene: TRBV12-3/TRBV12-4; j_gene: TRBJ2-5; len: 15; d_gene: TRBD2; abundance: NA; CDR3nt: TGTGCCAGCAGTTCGCCGGGACTATTATCGGAGACCCAGTACTTC; CDR3aa: CASSSPGLLSETQYF
v_gene: TRBV5-1; j_gene: TRBJ2-4; len: 14; d_gene: NA; abundance: NA; CDR3nt: TGCGCCAGCAGCTTGCAAAACCGCTCGGGCATTCAGTACTTC; CDR3aa: CASSLQNRSGIQYF
v_gene: TRBV29-1; j_gene: TRBJ2-1; len: 12; d_gene: TRBD2; abundance: few; CDR3nt: TGCAGCGTTGATGGACTAGTCCCTGAGCAGTTCTTC; CDR3aa: CSVDGLVPEQFF
v_gene: TRBV6-2/TRBV6-3; j_gene: TRBJ2-3; len: 19; d_gene: TRBD2; abundance: NA; CDR3nt: TGTGCCAGCAGTAACCCCCAGGGACTAGCGGGGGGGCTCACAGATACGCAGTATTTT; CDR3aa: CASSNPQGLAGGLTDTQYF
v_gene: TRBV20-1; j_gene: TRBJ2-4; len: 15; d_gene: TRBD2; abundance: NA; CDR3nt: TGCAGTGCGGACTCCGGGACTAGCGTTGCCAATGAGCAGTACTTC; CDR3aa: CSADSGTSVANEQYF
v_gene: TRBV5-5; j_gene: TRBJ2-7; len: 15; d_gene: NA; abundance: few; CDR3nt: TGTGCCAGCAGCCGGGTGCACAGCCACTCCTACGAGCAGTACTTC; CDR3aa: CASSRVHSHSYEQYF
v_gene: TRBV2; j_gene: TRBJ1-2; len: 10; d_gene: NA; abundance: many; CDR3nt: TGTGCCAGCAGGGGTTCTGGCTACACCTTC; CDR3aa: CASRGSGYTF